This T cell receptor beta chain originates from a study of beta chain features in type 1 diabetes. General study findings and limits: Within the patient group, naive, central memory and Treg TCRB repertoires appeared more similar to each other than within healthy donors.

This CDR3 spans 13 amino acids. From germline, CDR1 is MDHEN and CDR2 SYDVKM. V dropped 7 bases and J dropped 2; count of bases not matched to a gene: 4. All of the isolated RNA was reverse transcribed, so expressed TCRB transcripts were sequenced. Data came from immunoSEQ multiplex PCR; TCRdb stores just in-frame clones and leaves some out. The sample holds under 900,000 clones, 17% seen once. Concerning this clone: The antigen remains undetermined.

The gene calls are TRBV28 and TRBJ1-2; 7 positions match TRBD1. The TCR comes from a woman aged 18-35 years in good health. Sequencing input: naive CD4+ T cells from blood. CDR3 sequence: CASNLDRNYGYTF. The CDR3 DNA reads TGTGCCAGCAATTTGGACAGGAACTATGGCTACACCTTC.